This is a list of T cell receptor beta chains from one sample in a study of identical twins. TCRdb analysed the 5' RACE reads with MiXCR anew, one entry per CDR3 protein. Among about 290,000 distinct CDR3 sequences listed, roughly 9% were seen once. The same sample was also studied in work on yellow fever vaccine responses in identical twins.

The sequencing input was CD8+ T cells sorted from blood. Receptor source: a woman under 30 in good health. The CDR3 runs from the conserved cysteine through the conserved F or W. Each record gives: clone size, V gene, D gene, J gene, CDR3 DNA, CDR3 protein. D genes are given only for firm matches. Size is stated for part of the rows, as once, few or many counts, or as a class when the clone is expanded.

clone size: few; V gene: TRBV3-1; D gene: TRBD2; J gene: TRBJ2-3; CDR3 DNA: TGTGCCAGCAGCCACGGATTAGCGGGGGCCCTTACAGATACGCAGTATTTT; CDR3 protein: CASSHGLAGALTDTQYF
clone size: few; V gene: TRBV4-3; D gene: TRBD1; J gene: TRBJ2-7; CDR3 DNA: TGCGCCAGCAGCCAAGAAGCAGGGACAGGGGCCTACGAGCAGTACTTC; CDR3 protein: CASSQEAGTGAYEQYF
clone size: many; V gene: TRBV5-1; D gene: .; J gene: TRBJ1-2; CDR3 DNA: TGCGCCAGCAGCTTCTGGACGGCGGATGGCTACACCTTC; CDR3 protein: CASSFWTADGYTF
clone size: .; V gene: TRBV7-2; D gene: TRBD2; J gene: TRBJ2-3; CDR3 DNA: TGTGCCAGCAGGCCTAGCGGGACCAGCACAGATACGCAGTATTTT; CDR3 protein: CASRPSGTSTDTQYF
clone size: many; V gene: TRBV28; D gene: TRBD2; J gene: TRBJ2-1; CDR3 DNA: TGTGCCAGCAGTTTCGTCGGACTAGCGGGAGGGAGGAACAATGAGCAGTTCTTC; CDR3 protein: CASSFVGLAGGRNNEQFF
clone size: many; V gene: TRBV20-1; D gene: TRBD1; J gene: TRBJ1-4; CDR3 DNA: TGCAGTGCTCCGACAGGGGAGGCGGATGAAAAACTGTTTTTT; CDR3 protein: CSAPTGEADEKLFF
clone size: .; V gene: TRBV12-3/TRBV12-4; D gene: .; J gene: TRBJ2-1; CDR3 DNA: TGTGCCAGCAGTGGGATATACAATGAGCAGTTCTTC; CDR3 protein: CASSGIYNEQFF
clone size: many; V gene: TRBV3-1; D gene: TRBD2; J gene: TRBJ2-3; CDR3 DNA: TGTGCCAGCAGCACCGGACTAGATAAGTATTTT; CDR3 protein: CASSTGLDKYF
clone size: .; V gene: TRBV27; D gene: .; J gene: TRBJ2-2; CDR3 DNA: TGTGCCAGCAGTTTATTGTCCGGGCGGTCCGGGGAGCTGTTTTTT; CDR3 protein: CASSLLSGRSGELFF
clone size: .; V gene: TRBV4-3; D gene: .; J gene: TRBJ2-7; CDR3 DNA: TGCGCCAGCAGCCCGGAACGGTTATCCTACGAGCAGTACTTC; CDR3 protein: CASSPERLSYEQYF
clone size: .; V gene: TRBV7-9; D gene: TRBD1; J gene: TRBJ1-1; CDR3 DNA: TGTGCCAGCAGAAGGGACAGTAGAGCTTTCTTT; CDR3 protein: CASRRDSRAFF
clone size: few; V gene: TRBV5-6; D gene: .; J gene: TRBJ2-3; CDR3 DNA: TGTGCCAGCAGCTTTGGGGCTGCGGGCCAAATAGATACGCAGTATTTT; CDR3 protein: CASSFGAAGQIDTQYF
clone size: few; V gene: TRBV9; D gene: TRBD1; J gene: TRBJ1-4; CDR3 DNA: TGTGCCAGCAGACGGACAGGAGGGGCAACTAATGAAAAACTGTTTTTT; CDR3 protein: CASRRTGGATNEKLFF
clone size: many; V gene: TRBV6-5; D gene: TRBD1; J gene: TRBJ2-1; CDR3 DNA: TGTGCCAGCAGTTACTTGGACAGGGGATTCAATGAGCAGTTCTTC; CDR3 protein: CASSYLDRGFNEQFF
clone size: many; V gene: TRBV9; D gene: TRBD2; J gene: TRBJ2-2; CDR3 DNA: TGTGCCAGCAGCGGACTAGCGGGACTCTCTCTCACCGGGGAGCTGTTTTTT; CDR3 protein: CASSGLAGLSLTGELFF
clone size: .; V gene: TRBV9; D gene: .; J gene: TRBJ1-1; CDR3 DNA: TGTGCCAGCAGCGTAGTTGCGGGGTCCACTGAAGCTTTCTTT; CDR3 protein: CASSVVAGSTEAFF
clone size: few; V gene: TRBV28; D gene: .; J gene: TRBJ2-5; CDR3 DNA: TGTGCCAGCAGTTTTGCTCTGTGGGTAATGTACCAAGAGACCCAGTACTTC; CDR3 protein: CASSFALWVMYQETQYF
clone size: few; V gene: TRBV7-9; D gene: TRBD2; J gene: TRBJ2-1; CDR3 DNA: TGTGCCAGCAACCTGGGGGTAGCGGGATCCTACAATGAGCAGTTCTTC; CDR3 protein: CASNLGVAGSYNEQFF
clone size: many; V gene: TRBV7-9; D gene: .; J gene: TRBJ2-1; CDR3 DNA: TGTGCCAGCAGCTTAAGGCCCTATGAGGGTCGCAATGAGCAGTTCTTC; CDR3 protein: CASSLRPYEGRNEQFF
clone size: .; V gene: TRBV6-2/TRBV6-3; D gene: .; J gene: TRBJ1-1; CDR3 DNA: TGTGCCAGCAGTTGGAGCCAACTGAACACTGAAGCTTTCTTT; CDR3 protein: CASSWSQLNTEAFF
clone size: many; V gene: TRBV13; D gene: TRBD2; J gene: TRBJ2-2; CDR3 DNA: TGTGCCAGCAGCCCGGGACTAGCGGGAGGCCGATGGGCCGGGGAGCTGTTTTTT; CDR3 protein: CASSPGLAGGRWAGELFF
clone size: .; V gene: TRBV7-6; D gene: TRBD2; J gene: TRBJ2-1; CDR3 DNA: TGTGCCAGCAGCCCGAGCGCCGGGACTAGAAACAATGAGCAGTTCTTC; CDR3 protein: CASSPSAGTRNNEQFF
clone size: .; V gene: TRBV11-1; D gene: TRBD1; J gene: TRBJ2-2; CDR3 DNA: TGTGCCAGCAGCTTTAATAGACAGGGGGCGCGGTCCGCGGCCGGGGAGCTGTTTTTT; CDR3 protein: CASSFNRQGARSAAGELFF
clone size: .; V gene: TRBV19; D gene: .; J gene: TRBJ2-1; CDR3 DNA: TGTGCCAGTAGTTCCGGCGGTCACAATGAGCAGTTCTTC; CDR3 protein: CASSSGGHNEQFF
clone size: many; V gene: TRBV29-1; D gene: .; J gene: TRBJ2-3; CDR3 DNA: TGCAGCGTTGTACCAGGGTTCACAGATACGCAGTATTTT; CDR3 protein: CSVVPGFTDTQYF
clone size: .; V gene: TRBV2; D gene: .; J gene: TRBJ1-1; CDR3 DNA: TGTGCCAGCAGTGAAGGGGTCATGAACACTGAAGCTTTCTTT; CDR3 protein: CASSEGVMNTEAFF
clone size: many; V gene: TRBV28; D gene: TRBD1; J gene: TRBJ2-7; CDR3 DNA: TGTGCCAGCAGTTTCAAGTACCGGGACAGATATTACGAGCAGTACTTC; CDR3 protein: CASSFKYRDRYYEQYF
clone size: many; V gene: TRBV7-3; D gene: .; J gene: TRBJ2-1; CDR3 DNA: TGTGCCAGCAGCTTACTAGGGGGCGGGGGCCCATACAATGAGCAGTTCTTC; CDR3 protein: CASSLLGGGGPYNEQFF
clone size: few; V gene: TRBV5-1; D gene: .; J gene: TRBJ2-1; CDR3 DNA: TGCGCCAGCAGTTATGAACGGCGGGGGCCCTTTTCTTACAATGAGCAGTTCTTC; CDR3 protein: CASSYERRGPFSYNEQFF
clone size: few; V gene: TRBV19; D gene: .; J gene: TRBJ1-1; CDR3 DNA: TGTGCCAGTAGTTCCCGACACTCGGGGGGGACTGAAGCTTTCTTT; CDR3 protein: CASSSRHSGGTEAFF
clone size: few; V gene: TRBV4-2; D gene: TRBD1; J gene: TRBJ2-2; CDR3 DNA: TGTGCCAGCAGCCAATTTACAGGGGGGACCGGGGAGCTGTTTTTT; CDR3 protein: CASSQFTGGTGELFF
clone size: many; V gene: TRBV4-2; D gene: .; J gene: TRBJ1-1; CDR3 DNA: TGTGCCAGCAGCCAAGAGGCAGGCTGGAACACTGAAGCTTTCTTT; CDR3 protein: CASSQEAGWNTEAFF
clone size: many; V gene: TRBV29-1; D gene: .; J gene: TRBJ1-3; CDR3 DNA: TGCAGCGTTGAAGGTCGGAGGGGAAACACCATATATTTT; CDR3 protein: CSVEGRRGNTIYF
clone size: .; V gene: TRBV9; D gene: .; J gene: TRBJ2-7; CDR3 DNA: TGTGCCAGCAGCGTAGTGGGCAGGGTGGATGACGAGCAGTACTTC; CDR3 protein: CASSVVGRVDDEQYF
clone size: many; V gene: TRBV6-1; D gene: TRBD1; J gene: TRBJ1-2; CDR3 DNA: TGTGCCAGCAGTCTTCGACAGGGGGAGGATGGCTACACCTTC; CDR3 protein: CASSLRQGEDGYTF
clone size: many; V gene: TRBV7-9; D gene: .; J gene: TRBJ1-1; CDR3 DNA: TGTGCCAGCAGCTTATTGGATGATGAAGCTTTCTTT; CDR3 protein: CASSLLDDEAFF
clone size: many; V gene: TRBV5-1; D gene: .; J gene: TRBJ1-1; CDR3 DNA: TGCGCCAGCAGCTTAGACGGTGGTCCCACTGAAGCTTTCTTT; CDR3 protein: CASSLDGGPTEAFF
clone size: .; V gene: TRBV30; D gene: TRBD2; J gene: TRBJ2-1; CDR3 DNA: TGTGCCTGGAACGACGGGACTAGCGGGGGAACTGAGCAGTTCTTC; CDR3 protein: CAWNDGTSGGTEQFF
clone size: .; V gene: TRBV7-9; D gene: TRBD1; J gene: TRBJ2-1; CDR3 DNA: TGTGCCACGAGACAGGGGTCCTACAATGAGCAGTTCTTC; CDR3 protein: CATRQGSYNEQFF
clone size: .; V gene: TRBV20-1; D gene: .; J gene: TRBJ2-1; CDR3 DNA: TGCAGTGCTACCGCCGGATCGATATTTTACAATGAGCAGTTCTTC; CDR3 protein: CSATAGSIFYNEQFF
clone size: .; V gene: TRBV20-1; D gene: TRBD2; J gene: TRBJ2-5; CDR3 DNA: TGCAGTGCTAGAGAGGTGCTTCATGCTAGCGGGGACCAAGAGACCCAGTACTTC; CDR3 protein: CSAREVLHASGDQETQYF
clone size: .; V gene: TRBV20-1; D gene: .; J gene: TRBJ2-7; CDR3 DNA: TGCAGTGCTAGAGACCACAGGGCGAGCTCCTACGAGCAGTACTTC; CDR3 protein: CSARDHRASSYEQYF
clone size: .; V gene: TRBV20-1; D gene: .; J gene: TRBJ2-3; CDR3 DNA: TGCAGTGCTAGAGATTATCGGGATAGCACAGATACGCAGTATTTT; CDR3 protein: CSARDYRDSTDTQYF
clone size: .; V gene: TRBV4-1; D gene: .; J gene: TRBJ1-6; CDR3 DNA: TGCGCCAGCAGCCAATCAAAAAATTCACCCCTCCACTTT; CDR3 protein: CASSQSKNSPLHF
clone size: few; V gene: TRBV29-1; D gene: TRBD2; J gene: TRBJ2-1; CDR3 DNA: TGCAGCGTAGAGGGACTAGCGGTTTCGCAGTTCTTC; CDR3 protein: CSVEGLAVSQFF
clone size: many; V gene: TRBV6-1; D gene: .; J gene: TRBJ2-3; CDR3 DNA: TGTGCCAGCAGTGTTCCGTGTTTAGATACGCAGTATTTT; CDR3 protein: CASSVPCLDTQYF
clone size: many; V gene: TRBV12-3/TRBV12-4; D gene: TRBD1; J gene: TRBJ2-7; CDR3 DNA: TGTGCCAGCAGTCGATCCGGGACAGTAGACGAGCAGTACTTC; CDR3 protein: CASSRSGTVDEQYF